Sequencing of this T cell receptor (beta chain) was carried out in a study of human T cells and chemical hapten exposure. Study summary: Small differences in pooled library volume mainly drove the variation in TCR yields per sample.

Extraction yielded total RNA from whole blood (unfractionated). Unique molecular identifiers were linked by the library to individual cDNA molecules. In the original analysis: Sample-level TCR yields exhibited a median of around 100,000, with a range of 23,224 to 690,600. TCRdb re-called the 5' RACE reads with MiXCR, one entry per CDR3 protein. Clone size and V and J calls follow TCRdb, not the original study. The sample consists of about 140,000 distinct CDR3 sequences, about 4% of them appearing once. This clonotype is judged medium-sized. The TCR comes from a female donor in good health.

DNA of the CDR3: TGTGCCAGCTCACCATGGGACTACCAAGAGACCCAGTACTTC. Translating it yields CASSPWDYQETQYF. The V call is TRBV18, the J call TRBJ2-5, with a weak D call TRBD2 (6 bases). Trimming left V 2 bases short and J 0 bases short, with 7 bases between. This CDR3 has 14 amino acids. Germline assignment: CDR1 KGHSH and CDR2 LQKENI.